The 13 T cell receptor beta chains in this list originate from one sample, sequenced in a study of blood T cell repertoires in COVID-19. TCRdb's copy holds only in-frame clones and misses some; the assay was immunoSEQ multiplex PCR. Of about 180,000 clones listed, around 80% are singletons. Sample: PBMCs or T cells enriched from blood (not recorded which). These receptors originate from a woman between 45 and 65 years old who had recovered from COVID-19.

The CDR3 reads CASSGSGASTDTQYF. DNA of the CDR3: TGTGCCAGCAGCGGAAGCGGAGCGAGCACAGATACGCAGTATTTT. The chain combines TRBV14 with TRBJ2-3; TRBD2 might be the D (5 bases). Germline V CDR1 and CDR2: SGHDN, FVKESK. The CDR3 sequence is 15 residues long. V lost 5 bases to trimming and J lost 0 bases, with 12 bases between them.

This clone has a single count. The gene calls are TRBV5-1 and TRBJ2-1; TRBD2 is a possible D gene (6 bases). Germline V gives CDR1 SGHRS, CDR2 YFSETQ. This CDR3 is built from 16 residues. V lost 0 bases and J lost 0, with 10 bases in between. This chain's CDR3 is CASSLAIGSSYNEQFF. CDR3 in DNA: TGCGCCAGCAGCTTGGCCATCGGGAGCTCCTACAATGAGCAGTTCTTC.

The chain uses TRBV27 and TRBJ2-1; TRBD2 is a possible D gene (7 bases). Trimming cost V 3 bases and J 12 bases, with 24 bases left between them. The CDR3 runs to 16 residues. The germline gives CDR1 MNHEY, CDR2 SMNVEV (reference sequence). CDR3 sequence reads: CASSFRGGVADRRQFF. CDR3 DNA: TGTGCCAGCAGTTTTAGAGGGGGGGTTGCGGATAGGAGGCAGTTCTTC.

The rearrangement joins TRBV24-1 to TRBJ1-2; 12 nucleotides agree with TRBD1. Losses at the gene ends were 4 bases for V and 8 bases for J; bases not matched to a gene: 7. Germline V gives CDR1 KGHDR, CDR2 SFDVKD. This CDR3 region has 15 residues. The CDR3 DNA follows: TGTGCCACCAGTGAACCGGGACAGGGGGCGAGAGGCTACACCTTC. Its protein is CATSEPGQGARGYTF.

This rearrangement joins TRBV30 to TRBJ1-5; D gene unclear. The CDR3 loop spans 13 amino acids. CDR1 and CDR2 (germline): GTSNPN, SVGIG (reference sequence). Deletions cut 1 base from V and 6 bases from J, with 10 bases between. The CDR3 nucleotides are TGTGCCTGGAGTGGAGAGGGAAGTCAGCCCCAGCATTTT. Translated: CAWSGEGSQPQHF.

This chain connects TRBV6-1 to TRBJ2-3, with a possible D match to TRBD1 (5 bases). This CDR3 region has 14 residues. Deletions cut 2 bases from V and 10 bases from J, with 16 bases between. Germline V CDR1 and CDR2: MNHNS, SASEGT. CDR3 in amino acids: CASSEQTDRFAQYF. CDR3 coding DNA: TGTGCCAGCAGTGAACAAACCGACAGATTTGCGCAGTATTTT.

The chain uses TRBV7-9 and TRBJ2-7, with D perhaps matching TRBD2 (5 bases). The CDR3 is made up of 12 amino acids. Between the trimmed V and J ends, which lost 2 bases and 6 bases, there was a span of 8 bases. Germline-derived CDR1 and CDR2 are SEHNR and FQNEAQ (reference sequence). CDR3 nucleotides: TGTGCCAGCAGCTTAATCAGCGGCGAGCAGTACTTC. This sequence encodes CASSLISGEQYF. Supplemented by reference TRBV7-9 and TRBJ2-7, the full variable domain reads DTGVSQNPRHKITKRGQNVTFRCDPISEHNRLYWYRQTLGQGPEFLTYFQNEAQLEKSRLLSDRFSAERPKGSFSTLEIQRTEQGDSAMYLCASSLISGEQYFGPGTRLTVT.

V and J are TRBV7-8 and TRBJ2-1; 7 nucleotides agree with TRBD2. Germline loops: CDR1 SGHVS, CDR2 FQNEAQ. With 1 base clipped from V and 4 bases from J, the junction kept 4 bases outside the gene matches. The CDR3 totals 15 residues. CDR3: CASSLGLAAYNEQFF. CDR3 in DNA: TGTGCCAGCAGCTTAGGGCTAGCGGCGTACAATGAGCAGTTCTTC.

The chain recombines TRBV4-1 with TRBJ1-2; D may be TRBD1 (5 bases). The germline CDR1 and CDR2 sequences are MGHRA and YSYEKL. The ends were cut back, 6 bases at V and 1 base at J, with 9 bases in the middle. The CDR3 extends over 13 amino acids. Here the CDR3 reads CASSPDSNYGYTF. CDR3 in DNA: TGCGCCAGCAGTCCCGACAGTAACTATGGCTACACCTTC.

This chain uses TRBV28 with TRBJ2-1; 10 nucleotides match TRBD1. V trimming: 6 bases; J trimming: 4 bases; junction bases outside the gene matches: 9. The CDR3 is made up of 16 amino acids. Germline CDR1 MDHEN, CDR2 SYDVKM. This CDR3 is CASSSLKGQGYNEQFF. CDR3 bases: TGTGCCAGCAGCTCCCTTAAGGGACAGGGGTACAATGAGCAGTTCTTC.

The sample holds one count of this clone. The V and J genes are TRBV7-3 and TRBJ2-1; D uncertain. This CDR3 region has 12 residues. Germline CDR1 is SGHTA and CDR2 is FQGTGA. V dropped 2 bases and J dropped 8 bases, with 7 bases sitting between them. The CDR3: CASSLGLDEQFF. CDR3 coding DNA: TGTGCCAGCAGCTTAGGGCTTGATGAGCAGTTCTTC.

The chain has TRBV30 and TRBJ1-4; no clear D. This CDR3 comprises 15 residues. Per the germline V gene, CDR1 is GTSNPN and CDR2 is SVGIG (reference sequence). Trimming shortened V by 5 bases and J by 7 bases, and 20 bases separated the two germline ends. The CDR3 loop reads CAWGVGGNSPEKLFF. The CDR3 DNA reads TGTGCCTGGGGGGTCGGCGGGAATTCTCCTGAAAAACTGTTTTTT.

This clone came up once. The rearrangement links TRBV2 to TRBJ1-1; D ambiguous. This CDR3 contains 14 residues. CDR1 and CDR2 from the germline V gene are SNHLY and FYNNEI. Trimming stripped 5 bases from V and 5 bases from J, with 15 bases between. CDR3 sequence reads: CASSPRTTGTEAFF. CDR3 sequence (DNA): TGTGCCAGCAGTCCCCGGACCACGGGGACTGAAGCTTTCTTT.